This T cell receptor beta chain was identified during a study of T-cell memory formation after mild COVID-19. Whole-study results and caveats: Later expanders leaned CD4+, whereas clones that contracted between day 15 and 85 were balanced CD4/CD8. Chiefly within CM and EM were the contracting CD4+ clones; CD8+ ones were within EMRA.

TCRdb itself ran the 5' RACE reads through MiXCR, one entry per CDR3 protein. The sample holds 300,000 to 400,000 distinct CDR3 sequences, under 25% seen once. Germline CDR1 is MGHRA and CDR2 is YSYEKL. The CDR3 is 15 residues long. Trimming stripped 4 bases from V and 0 bases from J, with 10 bases between. In this sample, this clonotype turned up many times. Its matching antigen is unknown. The receptor was isolated from an adult woman who had mild COVID-19 (a few samples of this study predate the infection). Cell type and time point are not known. The chain joins TRBV4-1 to TRBJ1-3; D possibly corresponds to TRBD1 (6 bases). Material for sequencing was PBMCs or a T cell subset sorted from them (not recorded which). CDR3 protein: CASSPTGPSGNTIYF. Here the CDR3 DNA reads TGCGCCAGCAGCCCCACAGGGCCCTCTGGAAACACCATATATTTT.